The T cell receptor beta chain under discussion was sequenced for a study of T-cell reconstitution after alpha-beta-depleted transplantation in children. CDR1 and CDR2 (germline): SNHLY, FYNNEI. This CDR3 spans 18 amino acids. This sample's TCRbeta library carried unique molecular identifier barcodes. Using its own MiXCR run on the PCR reads, TCRdb lists one record per CDR3 protein. The table lists 150,000 to 200,000 distinct CDR3 sequences, approximately 6.8% of them singletons, with around 2.7% in the top ten. Of note for this clonotype: A read error may account for a junction end that differs from germline.

Sequenced here: PBMCs from the stem cell graft donor, sampled from the stem cell graft. The rearrangement uses TRBV2 and TRBJ2-3; D might be TRBD1 or TRBD2, each matching 6 bases. This clonotype was sampled from a human donor who donated a stem cell graft to a child with Wiskott-Aldrich syndrome. The CDR3 DNA reads TGTACCAGCAGTCGCCAGAGTAGAGGGGGGACCAGCACAGATACGCAGTATTTT. Translated, it gives CTSSRQSRGGTSTDTQYF.